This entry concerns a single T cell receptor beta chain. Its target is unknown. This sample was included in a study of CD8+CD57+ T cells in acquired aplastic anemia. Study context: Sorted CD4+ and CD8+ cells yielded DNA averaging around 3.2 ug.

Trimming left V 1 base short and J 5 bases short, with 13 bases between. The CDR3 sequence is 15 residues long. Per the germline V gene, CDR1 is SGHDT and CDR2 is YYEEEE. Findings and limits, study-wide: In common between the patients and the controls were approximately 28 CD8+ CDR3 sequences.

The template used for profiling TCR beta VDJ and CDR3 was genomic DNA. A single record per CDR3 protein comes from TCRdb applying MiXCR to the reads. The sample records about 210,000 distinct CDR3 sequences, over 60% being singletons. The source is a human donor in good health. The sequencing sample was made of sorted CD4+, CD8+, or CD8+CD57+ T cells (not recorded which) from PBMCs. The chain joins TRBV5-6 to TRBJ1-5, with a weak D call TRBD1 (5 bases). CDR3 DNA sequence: TGTGCCAGCAGCTTGTCAGGGAGAGGGGATCAGCCCCAGCATTTT. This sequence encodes CASSLSGRGDQPQHF.